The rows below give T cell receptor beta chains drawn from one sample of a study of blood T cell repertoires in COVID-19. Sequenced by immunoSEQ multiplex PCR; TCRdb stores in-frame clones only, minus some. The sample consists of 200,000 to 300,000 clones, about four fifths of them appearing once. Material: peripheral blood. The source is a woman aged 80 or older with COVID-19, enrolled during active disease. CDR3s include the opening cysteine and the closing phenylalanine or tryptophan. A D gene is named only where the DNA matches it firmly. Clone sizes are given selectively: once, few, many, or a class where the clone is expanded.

TGTGCCAGCAGCGTAGCTTCCAACACCGGGGAGCTGTTTTTT	CASSVASNTGELFF	-	TRBV9	TRBJ2-2	-
TGTGCCAGCAGTTTACACAGGGGTCGTGAAGCTTTCTTT	CASSLHRGREAFF	TRBD1	TRBV27	TRBJ1-1	-
TGTGCCAGCAGCCCACATTCCCAAGAGACCCAGTACTTC	CASSPHSQETQYF	-	TRBV12-3/TRBV12-4	TRBJ2-5	-
TGTGCCAGCAGCGTGAATGTCGAGAATGGCTACACCTTC	CASSVNVENGYTF	-	TRBV9	TRBJ1-2	-
TGTGCCAGTAGTATAGATAGGGCTAGCGGATACAATGAGCAGTTCTTC	CASSIDRASGYNEQFF	TRBD2	TRBV19	TRBJ2-1	once
TGTGCCAGCGGCATCCAGAACACCGGGGAGCTGTTTTTT	CASGIQNTGELFF	-	TRBV2	TRBJ2-2	-
TGTGCCAGCTCCCACGACACGCACTATGGCTACACCTTC	CASSHDTHYGYTF	-	TRBV18	TRBJ1-2	-
TGCGCCAGCAGCTTGGGCGAGACAGGTAGAGATCAAGCTTTCTTT	CASSLGETGRDQAFF	-	TRBV5-1	TRBJ1-1	-
TGTGCCAGCAGCCAAAGAGGCGCGGAGAGGGGCTACACCTTC	CASSQRGAERGYTF	-	TRBV3-1/TRBV3-2	TRBJ1-2	-
TGTGCCAGCAGCCAGGGACTAGCGGGAGCAAATGAGCAGTTCTTC	CASSQGLAGANEQFF	TRBD2	TRBV27	TRBJ2-1	-
TGTGCCAGCTCACCGCTCGACAGGGGTGAGACCCAGTACTTC	CASSPLDRGETQYF	TRBD1	TRBV18	TRBJ2-5	-
TGTGCCAGCAGCCTTGGACAGTTGAACACTGAAGCTTTCTTT	CASSLGQLNTEAFF	-	TRBV7-6	TRBJ1-1	-
TGCAGCATCACGGGAGGGGCGGATCAGCCCCAGCATTTT	CSITGGADQPQHF	-	TRBV29-1	TRBJ1-5	few
TGTGCCTGGACAGAAGCTAACTATGGCTACACCTTC	CAWTEANYGYTF	-	TRBV30	TRBJ1-2	-
TGTGCCAGCTCACCGAGGACCACGGGAATGAACACTGAAGCTTTCTTT	CASSPRTTGMNTEAFF	-	TRBV18	TRBJ1-1	-
TGCGCCAGCAGCTTGGGGGACTTACCCTCCGGGGAGCTGTTTTTT	CASSLGDLPSGELFF	-	TRBV5-1	TRBJ2-2	few
TGTGCCAGCAGCTATGGGACATTAATTCAGCCCCTCCACTTT	CASSYGTLIQPLHF	-	TRBV3-1/TRBV3-2	TRBJ1-6	-
TGCGCCAGCAGCCTCCTGCGCGGACAGGGTAGCTACGAGCAGTACTTC	CASSLLRGQGSYEQYF	TRBD1	TRBV4-1	TRBJ2-7	-
TGCGCCAGCAGCTTGGAGCGTCAGTACGGCTACACCTTC	CASSLERQYGYTF	-	TRBV5-1	TRBJ1-2	-
TGTGCCAGCAGTTTAACCGGCTACAATGAGCAGTTCTTC	CASSLTGYNEQFF	-	TRBV12-3/TRBV12-4	TRBJ2-1	-
TGTGCTAGCGGAAAGGGGGGGAGGCAAGAGACCCAGTACTTC	CASGKGGRQETQYF	-	TRBV7-7	TRBJ2-5	-
TGTGCCAGCAGGCGATCGGGGTGGGGATTTAGTGGCTACACCTTC	CASRRSGWGFSGYTF	-	TRBV9	TRBJ1-2	few
TGTGCCAGCAGCCCAAGTTGGGGGGGCTCTGGAAACACCATATATTTT	CASSPSWGGSGNTIYF	-	TRBV4-2	TRBJ1-3	-
TGTGCCAGCAGTTCCCGGACAGGCGCTCATGGCTACACCTTC	CASSSRTGAHGYTF	TRBD1	TRBV7-2	TRBJ1-2	-
TGTGCCAGCAGCCAAGGAGCCGGGTCTGGAAACACCATATATTTT	CASSQGAGSGNTIYF	-	TRBV3-1/TRBV3-2	TRBJ1-3	few
TGTGCCTGGATTTCCCCCGCGAAGTGGGGCCGTCTCGAAGCTTTCTTT	CAWISPAKWGRLEAFF	-	TRBV30	TRBJ1-1	-
TGTGCCAGCAGCGCACCGACAGGCCAAACCCATGGCTACACCTTC	CASSAPTGQTHGYTF	-	TRBV6-5	TRBJ1-2	few